This T cell receptor beta chain was sequenced for a study of cytomegalovirus exposure and HLA in healthy donors. Study-level findings and limits: It was approximately 160 TCR beta chains that were listed as cytomegalovirus-associated. In a later analysis, parvovirus B19, influenza, CMV and Epstein-Barr virus appeared linked to several top co-occurrence clusters. The authors later found HLA-associated TCR beta chains more clonally expanded than equally common others.

Primers for the PCR totalled 60 Vbeta and 13 Jbeta. Assay used: immunoSEQ multiplex PCR; TCRdb lists only in-frame clones, some missing. The data contain some 190,000 clones, 70% to 85% of them singletons. Germline V lookup: CDR1 SQVTM, CDR2 ANQGSEA. Trimming stripped 5 bases from V and 2 bases from J, with 13 bases between. The CDR3 length is 14 residues. Note on this clone: No antigen is known for it.

The sample taken for sequencing was PBMCs. The rearrangement links TRBV29-1 to TRBJ2-4; TRBD1 might be the D (6 bases). This TCR came from a man in his forties or fifties in good health and CMV-seropositive. CDR3 sequence reads: CSVIQGYPKNIQYF. CDR3 sequence (DNA): TGCAGCGTTATACAGGGTTACCCCAAAAACATTCAGTACTTC.